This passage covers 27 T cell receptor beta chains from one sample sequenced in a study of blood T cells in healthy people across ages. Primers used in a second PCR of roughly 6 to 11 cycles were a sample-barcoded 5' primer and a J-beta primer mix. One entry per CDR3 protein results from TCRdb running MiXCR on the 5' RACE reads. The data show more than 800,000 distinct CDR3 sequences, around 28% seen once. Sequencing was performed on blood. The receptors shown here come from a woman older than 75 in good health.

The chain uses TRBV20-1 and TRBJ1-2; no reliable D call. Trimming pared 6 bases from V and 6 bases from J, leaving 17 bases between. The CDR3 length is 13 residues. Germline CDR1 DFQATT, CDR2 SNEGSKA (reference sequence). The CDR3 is CSASPRWSDGYTF. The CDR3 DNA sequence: TGCAGTGCAAGTCCACGGTGGTCGGATGGCTACACCTTC.

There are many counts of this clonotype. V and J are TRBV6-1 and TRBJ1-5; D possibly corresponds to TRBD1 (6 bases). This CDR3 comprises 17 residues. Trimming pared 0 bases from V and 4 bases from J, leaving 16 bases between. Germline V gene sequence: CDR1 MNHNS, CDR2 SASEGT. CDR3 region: CASSEARYRAGNQPQHF. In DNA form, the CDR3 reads TGTGCCAGCAGTGAAGCCCGATACAGGGCAGGTAATCAGCCCCAGCATTTT.

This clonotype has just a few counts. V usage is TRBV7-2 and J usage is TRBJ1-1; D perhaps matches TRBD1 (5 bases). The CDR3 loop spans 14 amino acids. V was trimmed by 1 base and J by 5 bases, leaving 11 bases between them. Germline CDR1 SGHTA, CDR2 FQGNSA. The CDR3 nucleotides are TGTGCCAGCAGCTTAGGGTCCAGGGAAACTGAAGCTTTCTTT. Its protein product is CASSLGSRETEAFF.

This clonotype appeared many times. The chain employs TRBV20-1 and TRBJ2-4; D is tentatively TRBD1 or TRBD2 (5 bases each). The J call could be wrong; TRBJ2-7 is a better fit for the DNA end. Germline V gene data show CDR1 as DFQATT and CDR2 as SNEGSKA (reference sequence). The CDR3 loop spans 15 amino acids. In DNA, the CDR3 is TGCAGTGCTGGGTTGCAGGGACCTTACCTTCACGAGCAGTACTTC. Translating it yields CSAGLQGPYLHEQYF.

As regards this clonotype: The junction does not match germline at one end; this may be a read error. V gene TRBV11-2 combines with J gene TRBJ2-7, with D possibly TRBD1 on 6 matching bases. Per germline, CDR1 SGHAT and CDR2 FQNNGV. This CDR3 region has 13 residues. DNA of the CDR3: TGTGCCAGCAGTCAACAGGGCTCCTACAAGCAGTACTTC. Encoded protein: CASSQQGSYKQYF. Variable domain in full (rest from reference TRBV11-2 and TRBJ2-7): EAGVAQSPRYKIIEKRQSVAFWCNPISGHATLYWYQQILGQGPKLLIQFQNNGVVDDSQLPKDRFSAERLKGVDSTLKIQPAKLEDSAVYLCASSQQGSYKQYFGPGTRLTVT.

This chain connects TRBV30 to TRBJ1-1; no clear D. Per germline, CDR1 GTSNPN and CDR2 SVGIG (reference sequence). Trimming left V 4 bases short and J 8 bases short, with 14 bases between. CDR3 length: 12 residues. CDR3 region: CAWKKGYSEAFF. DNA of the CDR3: TGTGCCTGGAAGAAGGGATACAGCGAAGCTTTCTTT.

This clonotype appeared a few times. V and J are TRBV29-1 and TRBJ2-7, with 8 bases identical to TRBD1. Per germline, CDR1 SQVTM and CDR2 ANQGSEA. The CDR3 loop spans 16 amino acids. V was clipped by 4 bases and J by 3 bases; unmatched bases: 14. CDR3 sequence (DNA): TGCAGCGTTGGCCAGCGTGGGGACAGGTATATCTACGAGCAGTACTTC. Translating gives CSVGQRGDRYIYEQYF.

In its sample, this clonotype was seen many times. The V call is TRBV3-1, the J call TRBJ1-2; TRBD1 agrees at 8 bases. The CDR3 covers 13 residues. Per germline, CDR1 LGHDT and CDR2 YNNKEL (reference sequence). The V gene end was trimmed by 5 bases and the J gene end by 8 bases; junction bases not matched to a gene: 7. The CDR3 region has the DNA TGTGCCAGCAGCGCTAACGGACAGGGCGGCTACACCTTC. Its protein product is CASSANGQGGYTF.

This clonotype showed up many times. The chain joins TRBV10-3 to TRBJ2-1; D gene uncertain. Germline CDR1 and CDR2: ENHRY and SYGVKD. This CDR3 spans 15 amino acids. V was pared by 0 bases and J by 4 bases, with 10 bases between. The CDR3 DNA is TGTGCCATCAGTGAGTCGACGTTAATTTACAATGAGCAGTTCTTC. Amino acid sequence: CAISESTLIYNEQFF.

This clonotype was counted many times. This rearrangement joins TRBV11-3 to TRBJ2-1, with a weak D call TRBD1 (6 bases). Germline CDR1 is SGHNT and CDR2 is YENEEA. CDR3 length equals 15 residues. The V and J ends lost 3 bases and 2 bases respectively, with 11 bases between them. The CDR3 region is CASSFRGTTYNEQFF. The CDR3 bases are TGTGCCAGCAGCTTTAGGGGGACCACCTACAATGAGCAGTTCTTC.

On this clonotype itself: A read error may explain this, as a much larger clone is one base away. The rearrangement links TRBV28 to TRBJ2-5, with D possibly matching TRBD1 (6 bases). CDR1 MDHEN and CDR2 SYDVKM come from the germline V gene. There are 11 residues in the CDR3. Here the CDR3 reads CVTGHQETQDF. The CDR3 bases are TGTGTTACAGGGCATCAAGAGACCCAGGACTTC.

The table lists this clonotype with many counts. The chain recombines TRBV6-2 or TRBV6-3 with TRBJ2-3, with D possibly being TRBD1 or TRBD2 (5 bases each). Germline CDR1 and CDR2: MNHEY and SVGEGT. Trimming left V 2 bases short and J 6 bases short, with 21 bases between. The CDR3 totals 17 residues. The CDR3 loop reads CASSYPPGRPDGDTQYF. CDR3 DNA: TGTGCCAGCAGTTACCCGCCGGGACGCCCAGACGGGGATACGCAGTATTTT.

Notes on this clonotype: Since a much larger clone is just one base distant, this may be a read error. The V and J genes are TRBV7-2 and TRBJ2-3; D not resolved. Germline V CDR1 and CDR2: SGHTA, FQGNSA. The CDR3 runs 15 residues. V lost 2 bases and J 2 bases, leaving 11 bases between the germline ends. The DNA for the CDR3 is TGTGCCAGCAGCTTAAGGATGGCATACACAGATACGCAGTATTTT. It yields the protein CASSLRMAYTDTQYF.

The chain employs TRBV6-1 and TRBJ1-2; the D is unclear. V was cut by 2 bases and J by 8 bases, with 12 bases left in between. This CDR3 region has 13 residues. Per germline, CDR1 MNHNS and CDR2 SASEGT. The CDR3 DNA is TGTGCCAGCAGTGAAAAGGGTGGTGGAGGCTACACCTTC. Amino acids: CASSEKGGGGYTF.

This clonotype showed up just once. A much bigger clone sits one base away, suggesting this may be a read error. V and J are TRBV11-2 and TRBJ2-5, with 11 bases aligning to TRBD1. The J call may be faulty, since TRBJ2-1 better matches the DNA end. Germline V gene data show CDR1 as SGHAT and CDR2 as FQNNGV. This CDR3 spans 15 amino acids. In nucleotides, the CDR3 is TGTGCCAGCAGCTTCGGACAGGGGGCGAAAGAGACCCAGTTCTTC. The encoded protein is CASSFGQGAKETQFF.

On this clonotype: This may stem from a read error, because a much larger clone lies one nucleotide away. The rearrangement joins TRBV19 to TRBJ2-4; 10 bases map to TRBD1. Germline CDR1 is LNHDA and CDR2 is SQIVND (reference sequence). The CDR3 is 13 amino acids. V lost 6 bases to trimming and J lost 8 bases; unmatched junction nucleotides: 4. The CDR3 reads CASSGTGEDIQYF. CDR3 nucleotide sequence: TGTGCCAGTAGCGGGACAGGGGAGGACATTCAGTACTTC.

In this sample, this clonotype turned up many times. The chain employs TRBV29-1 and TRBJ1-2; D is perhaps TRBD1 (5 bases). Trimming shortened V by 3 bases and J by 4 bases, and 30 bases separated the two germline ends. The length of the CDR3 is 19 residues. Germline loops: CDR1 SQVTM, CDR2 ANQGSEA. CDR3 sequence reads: CSVDNFSGDSTNSLYGYTF. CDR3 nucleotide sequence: TGCAGCGTTGATAATTTTTCGGGCGACAGCACGAACTCCCTCTATGGCTACACCTTC.

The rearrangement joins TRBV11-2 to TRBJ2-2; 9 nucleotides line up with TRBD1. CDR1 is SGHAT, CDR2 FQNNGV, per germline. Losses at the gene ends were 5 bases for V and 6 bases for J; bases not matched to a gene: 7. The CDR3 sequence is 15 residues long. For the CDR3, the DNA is TGTGCCAGCAGCGAACAAAGGACAGGGGCCGGGGAGCTGTTTTTT. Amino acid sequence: CASSEQRTGAGELFF.

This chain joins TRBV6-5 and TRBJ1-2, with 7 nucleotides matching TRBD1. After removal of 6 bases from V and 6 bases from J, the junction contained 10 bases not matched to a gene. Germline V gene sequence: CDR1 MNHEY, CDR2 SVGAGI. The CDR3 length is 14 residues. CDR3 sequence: CASSRQGGSNGYTF. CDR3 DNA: TGTGCCAGCAGCAGACAGGGCGGTTCAAATGGCTACACCTTC.

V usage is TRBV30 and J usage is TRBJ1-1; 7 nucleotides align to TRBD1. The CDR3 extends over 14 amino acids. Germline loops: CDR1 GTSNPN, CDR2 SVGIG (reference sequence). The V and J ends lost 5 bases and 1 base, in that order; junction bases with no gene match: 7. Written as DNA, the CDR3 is TGTGCCTGGCGTTGGACAGGAGGGAACACTGAAGCTTTCTTT. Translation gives CAWRWTGGNTEAFF.

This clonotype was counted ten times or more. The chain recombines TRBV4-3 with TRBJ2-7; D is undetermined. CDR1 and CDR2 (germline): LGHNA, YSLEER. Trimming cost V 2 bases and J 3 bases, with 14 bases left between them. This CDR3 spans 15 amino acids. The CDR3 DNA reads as TGCGCCAGCAGCCAACTTGCCGGGCCCAACTACGAGCAGTACTTC. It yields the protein CASSQLAGPNYEQYF.

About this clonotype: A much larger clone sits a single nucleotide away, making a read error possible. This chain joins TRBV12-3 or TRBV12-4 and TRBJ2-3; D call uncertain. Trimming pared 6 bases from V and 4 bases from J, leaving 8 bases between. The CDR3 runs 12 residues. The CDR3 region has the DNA TGTGCCAGCAGACAGAGAGCAGATACGCAGTATTTT. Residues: CASRQRADTQYF.

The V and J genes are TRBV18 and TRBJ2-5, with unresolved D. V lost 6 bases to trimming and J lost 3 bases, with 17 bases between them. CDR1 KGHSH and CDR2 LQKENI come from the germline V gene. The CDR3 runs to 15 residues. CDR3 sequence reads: CASSPRRLLEETQYF. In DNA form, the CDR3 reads TGTGCCAGCTCCCCTAGAAGGTTGCTCGAAGAGACCCAGTACTTC.

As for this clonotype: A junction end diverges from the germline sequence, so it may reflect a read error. CDR3 residues: CASSTTSGVPDTQYF. CDR3 nucleotide sequence: TGTGCCAGCAGTACGACTAGCGGGGTGCCAGACACGCAGTATTTT. This chain uses TRBV7-9 with TRBJ2-3; TRBD2 matches at 11 bases. CDR3 length equals 15 residues. Per the germline V gene, CDR1 is SEHNR and CDR2 is FQNEAQ (reference sequence).

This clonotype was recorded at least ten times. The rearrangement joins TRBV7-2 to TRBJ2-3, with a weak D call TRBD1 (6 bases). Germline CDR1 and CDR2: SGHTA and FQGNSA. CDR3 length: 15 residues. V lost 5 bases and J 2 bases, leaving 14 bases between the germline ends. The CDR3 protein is CASSLQRGYTDTQYF. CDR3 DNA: TGTGCCAGCAGCCTACAAAGGGGGTACACAGATACGCAGTATTTT.

As DNA, the CDR3 is TGTGCCAGCAGCTTAGATGGGGGAGGGAGCTCCTACGAGCAGTACTTC. This gives the protein CASSLDGGGSSYEQYF. V is TRBV7-2 and J is TRBJ2-7; 7 bases are a match to TRBD2. CDR1 is SGHTA, CDR2 FQGNSA, per germline. Trimming removed 1 base from V and 0 bases from J; junction bases left unmatched: 6. The CDR3 has 16 amino acids.

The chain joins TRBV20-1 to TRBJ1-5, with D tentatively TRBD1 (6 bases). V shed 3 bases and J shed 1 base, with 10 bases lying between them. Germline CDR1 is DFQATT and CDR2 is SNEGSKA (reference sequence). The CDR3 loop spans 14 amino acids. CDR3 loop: CSASPGESNQPQHF. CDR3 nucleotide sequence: TGCAGTGCTAGTCCAGGGGAGAGCAATCAGCCCCAGCATTTT.